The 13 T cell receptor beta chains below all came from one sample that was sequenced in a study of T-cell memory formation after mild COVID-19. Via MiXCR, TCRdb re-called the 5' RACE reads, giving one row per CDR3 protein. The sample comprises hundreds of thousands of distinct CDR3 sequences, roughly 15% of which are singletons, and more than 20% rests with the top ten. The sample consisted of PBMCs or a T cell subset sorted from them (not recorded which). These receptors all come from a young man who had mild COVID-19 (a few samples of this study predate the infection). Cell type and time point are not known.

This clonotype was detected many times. The chain's CDR3 is CASSLPDSLYEQYF. The CDR3 nucleotides are TGCGCCAGCAGTCTCCCGGACTCCCTCTACGAGCAGTACTTC. The gene calls are TRBV5-1 and TRBJ2-7; the D gene is possibly TRBD2 (5 bases). The CDR3 loop spans 14 amino acids. The germline V gene encodes CDR1 SGHRS and CDR2 YFSETQ. The V and J ends lost 5 bases and 3 bases respectively, with 15 bases between them. The full variable domain, rest sourced from reference TRBV5-1 and TRBJ2-7, is KAGVTQTPRYLIKTRGQQVTLSCSPISGHRSVSWYQQTPGQGLQFLFEYFSETQRNKGNFPGRFSGRQFSNSRSEMNVSTLELGDSALYLCASSLPDSLYEQYFGPGTRLTVT.

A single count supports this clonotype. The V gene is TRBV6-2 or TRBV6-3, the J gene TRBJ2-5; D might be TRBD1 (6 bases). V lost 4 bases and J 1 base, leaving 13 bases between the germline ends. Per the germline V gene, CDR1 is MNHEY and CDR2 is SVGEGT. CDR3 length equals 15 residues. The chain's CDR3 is CASSLGHSGQETQYF. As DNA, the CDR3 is TGTGCCAGCAGTTTGGGACACAGCGGCCAAGAGACCCAGTACTTC.

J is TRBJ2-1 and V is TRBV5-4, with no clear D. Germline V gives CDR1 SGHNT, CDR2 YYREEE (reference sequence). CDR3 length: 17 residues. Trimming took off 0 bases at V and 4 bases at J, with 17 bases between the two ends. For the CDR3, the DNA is TGTGCCAGCAGCTTGGGTTTGCTGAGTAGTGGTTACAATGAGCAGTTCTTC. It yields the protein CASSLGLLSSGYNEQFF. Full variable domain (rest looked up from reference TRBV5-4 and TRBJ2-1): ETGVTQSPTHLIKTRGQQVTLRCSSQSGHNTVSWYQQALGQGPQFIFQYYREEENGRGNFPPRFSGLQFPNYSSELNVNALELDDSALYLCASSLGLLSSGYNEQFFGPGTRLTVL.

DNA of the CDR3: TGTGCCACCTGGGGGACGGTCTACGAGCAGTACTTC. It yields the protein CATWGTVYEQYF. The rearrangement joins TRBV6-1 to TRBJ2-7; perhaps D is TRBD1 or TRBD2 (5 bases each). V gave up 10 bases and J gave up 3 bases, with 13 bases separating them. This CDR3 is built from 12 residues. From germline, CDR1 is MNHNS and CDR2 SASEGT.

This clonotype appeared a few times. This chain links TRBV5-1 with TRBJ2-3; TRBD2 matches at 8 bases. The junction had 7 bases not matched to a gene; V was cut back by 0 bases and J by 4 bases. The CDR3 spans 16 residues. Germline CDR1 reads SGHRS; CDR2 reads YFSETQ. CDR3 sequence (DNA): TGCGCCAGCAGCTTGGCCGGTCGCGGGGGGTCAGATACGCAGTATTTT. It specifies CASSLAGRGGSDTQYF.

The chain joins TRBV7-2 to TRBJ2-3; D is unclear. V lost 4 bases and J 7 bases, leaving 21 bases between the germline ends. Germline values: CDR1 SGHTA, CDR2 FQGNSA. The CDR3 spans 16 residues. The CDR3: CASSSGPKQRPHTQYF. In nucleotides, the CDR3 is TGTGCCAGCAGCTCTGGACCAAAACAACGTCCACATACGCAGTATTTT.

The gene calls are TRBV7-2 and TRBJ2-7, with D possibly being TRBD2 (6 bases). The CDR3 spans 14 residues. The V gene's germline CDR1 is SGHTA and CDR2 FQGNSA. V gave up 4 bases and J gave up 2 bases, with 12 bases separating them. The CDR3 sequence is CASSSRDGTYEQYF. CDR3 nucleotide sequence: TGTGCCAGCAGCTCGCGGGACGGAACCTACGAGCAGTACTTC. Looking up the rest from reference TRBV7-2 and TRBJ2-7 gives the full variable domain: GAGVSQSPSNKVTEKGKDVELRCDPISGHTALYWYRQSLGQGLEFLIYFQGNSAPDKSGLPSDRFSAERTGGSVSTLTIQRTQQEDSAVYLCASSSRDGTYEQYFGPGTRLTVT.

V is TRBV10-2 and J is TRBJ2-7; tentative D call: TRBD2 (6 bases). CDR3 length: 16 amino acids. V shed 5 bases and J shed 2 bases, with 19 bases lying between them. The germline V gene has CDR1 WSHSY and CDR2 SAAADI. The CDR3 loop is CASSSLFGGSTYEQYF. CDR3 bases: TGCGCCAGCAGTAGCCTCTTCGGGGGATCGACCTACGAGCAGTACTTC.

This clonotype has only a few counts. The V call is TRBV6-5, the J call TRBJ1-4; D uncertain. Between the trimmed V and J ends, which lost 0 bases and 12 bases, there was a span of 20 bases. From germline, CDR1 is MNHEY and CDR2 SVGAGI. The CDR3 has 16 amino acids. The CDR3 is CASSYSGADHRGELFF. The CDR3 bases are TGTGCCAGCAGTTACTCGGGTGCCGACCACCGTGGGGAACTGTTTTTT.

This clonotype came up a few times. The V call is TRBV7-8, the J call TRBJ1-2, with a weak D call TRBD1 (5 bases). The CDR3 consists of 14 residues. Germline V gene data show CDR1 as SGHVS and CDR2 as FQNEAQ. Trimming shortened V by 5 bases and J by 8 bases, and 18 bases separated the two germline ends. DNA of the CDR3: TGTGCCAGCAGCCCTGTCAGGGCCCTATCAGGCTACACCTTC. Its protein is CASSPVRALSGYTF.

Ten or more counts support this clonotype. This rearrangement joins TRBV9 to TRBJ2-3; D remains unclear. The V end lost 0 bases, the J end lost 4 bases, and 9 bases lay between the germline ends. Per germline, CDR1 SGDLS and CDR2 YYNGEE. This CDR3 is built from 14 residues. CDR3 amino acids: CASSVVVWPDTQYF. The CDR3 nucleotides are TGTGCCAGCAGCGTAGTCGTTTGGCCAGATACGCAGTATTTT.

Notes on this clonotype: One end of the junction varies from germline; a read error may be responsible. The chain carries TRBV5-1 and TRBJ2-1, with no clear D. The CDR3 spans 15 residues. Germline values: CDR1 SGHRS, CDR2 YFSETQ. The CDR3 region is CSSSSRSQQYNEQFF. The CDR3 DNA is TGCTCCAGCAGCTCGCGGTCCCAGCAGTACAATGAGCAGTTCTTC.

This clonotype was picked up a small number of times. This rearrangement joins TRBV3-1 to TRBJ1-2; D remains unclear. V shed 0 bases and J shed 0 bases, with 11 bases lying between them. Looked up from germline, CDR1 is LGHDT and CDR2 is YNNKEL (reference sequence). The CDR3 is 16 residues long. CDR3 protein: CASSQDRSATNYGYTF. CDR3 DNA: TGTGCCAGCAGCCAAGATAGGTCAGCCACTAACTATGGCTACACCTTC.